The rows below give T cell receptor beta chains drawn from one sample of a study of cytomegalovirus exposure and HLA in healthy donors. Sequencing was performed with immunoSEQ multiplex PCR; in TCRdb, only in-frame clones are kept and a portion is missing. This table has about 94,000 clones, roughly three fifths appearing once. The sample was PBMCs. These receptors were collected from a man between 25 and 39 years old in good health and CMV-seronegative. Each CDR3 is given with its conserved first and last residue. A D gene is named only where the DNA matches it firmly. Rows may omit the clone size; those that give it use once, few, many or a size class.

abundance	d_gene	v_gene	j_gene	CDR3nt	CDR3aa
few	-	TRBV9	TRBJ2-7	TGTGCCAGCAGCCCAAGGGCCGACAGCTCCTACGAGCAGTACTTC	CASSPRADSSYEQYF
few	TRBD1	TRBV6-5	TRBJ2-1	TGTGCCAGCAGTTCCACAACCGGGACAGGGGGCAATGAGCAGTTCTTC	CASSSTTGTGGNEQFF
few	TRBD1	TRBV10-1	TRBJ1-2	TGCGCCAGCAGTGAGGGACAGGGTTATGGCTACACCTTC	CASSEGQGYGYTF
-	TRBD2	TRBV7-9	TRBJ2-5	TGTTCCAGCAGCCCCAGCGGGAGGCCGCAAGAGACCCAGTACTTC	CSSSPSGRPQETQYF
once	TRBD1	TRBV28	TRBJ2-2	TGTGCCAGCCAGCCCCGGGACAGACACACCGGGGAGCTGTTTTTT	CASQPRDRHTGELFF
-	-	TRBV21-1	TRBJ1-5	TGTGCCAGCACCATTAGCCAGCATTTT	CASTISQHF
-	-	TRBV5-1	TRBJ2-7	TGCGCCAGCCGTCCACTAGAACCACCCTACGAGCAGTACTTC	CASRPLEPPYEQYF
-	-	TRBV14	TRBJ2-3	TGTGCCAGCAGCCCAACAGGGTTTGGGACAGATACGCAGTATTTT	CASSPTGFGTDTQYF
-	-	TRBV10-3	TRBJ2-3	TGTGCCATCAGCATCAGCGGGACACCTAGCACAGATACGCAGTATTTT	CAISISGTPSTDTQYF
-	-	TRBV6-1	TRBJ2-7	TGTGCCAGCAGTGAAGGGGCAGGGTCCATCTACGAGCAGTACTTC	CASSEGAGSIYEQYF
-	TRBD1	TRBV7-3	TRBJ1-4	TGTGCCAGCAGCAAAACAGGGGGACGTAATGAAAAACTGTTTTTT	CASSKTGGRNEKLFF
few	-	TRBV5-4	TRBJ1-3	TGTGCCAGCAGCCGTGGAAACACCATATATTTT	CASSRGNTIYF
-	-	TRBV5-1	TRBJ2-1	TGCGCCAGCAGCCAGGACTCCTTCTACAATGAGCAGTTCTTC	CASSQDSFYNEQFF
few	-	TRBV12-2	TRBJ1-2	TGTGCAAGTCGCTTACTCTCGGGACAGGGCGTTGACGGCTACACCTTC	CASRLLSGQGVDGYTF
few	-	TRBV7-9	TRBJ2-7	TGTGCCAGCAGCTTAGTCGGGGGACCCGAGCAGTACTTC	CASSLVGGPEQYF
-	TRBD1	TRBV2	TRBJ2-7	TGTGCCAGCAGGGGACAGGGAACCTACGAGCAGTACTTC	CASRGQGTYEQYF
-	TRBD2	TRBV27	TRBJ2-7	TGTGCCACCTACGGCCCGGGACTAGCGGGAGATGGGACCTACGAGCAGTACTTC	CATYGPGLAGDGTYEQYF
-	-	TRBV4-1	TRBJ2-2	TGCGCCAGCAGCCAACGTACCGGGGAGCTGTTTTTT	CASSQRTGELFF
once	-	TRBV4-1	TRBJ1-2	TGCGCCAGCAGCCAGCAGACAGGAAGCTTCTATGGCTACACCTTC	CASSQQTGSFYGYTF
few	TRBD1	TRBV4-2	TRBJ2-2	TGTGCCAGCAGCCAAGTCACAGGGGTTATAGGCACCGGGGAGCTGTTTTTT	CASSQVTGVIGTGELFF
-	-	TRBV6-5	TRBJ1-1	TGTGCCAGCAGAACACAAAGGGGGAACACTGAAGCTTTCTTT	CASRTQRGNTEAFF
-	-	TRBV2	TRBJ2-5	TGTGCCAGCAGTGGGGAGGGACACGAGACCCAGTACTTC	CASSGEGHETQYF
once	TRBD1	TRBV27	TRBJ2-1	TGTGCCAGCAGTTCCCGGGACAGGGGTTACGATGAGCAGTTCTTC	CASSSRDRGYDEQFF
-	TRBD2	TRBV28	TRBJ2-1	TGTGCCTGGCGGGCTAGCGGGAGGTTCAGTGAGCAGTTCTTC	CAWRASGRFSEQFF
-	TRBD1	TRBV2	TRBJ1-5	TGTGCCAGCAGACCGGGACAGGGGAGCAATCAGCCCCAGCATTTT	CASRPGQGSNQPQHF
-	TRBD1	TRBV28	TRBJ2-7	TGTGCCAGCAGTTTTTTCTCGGACAGGCTAAACTACGAGCAGTACTTC	CASSFFSDRLNYEQYF
few	-	TRBV20-1	TRBJ2-7	TGCAGTGCTCGGACAAGCTACGAGCAGTACTTC	CSARTSYEQYF